The next 21 T cell receptor beta chains were all read from a single sample in a study of cytomegalovirus exposure and HLA in healthy donors. The protocol was immunoSEQ multiplex PCR, while the TCRdb copy is restricted to in-frame clones and leaves out a portion. This table has about 170,000 clones, around nine tenths appearing once. Source material: PBMCs. The source of these receptors is a woman aged 25-40 years in good health and CMV-seronegative.

The J gene is TRBJ2-5, the V gene TRBV5-1, with 7 bases matching TRBD1. Looked up from germline, CDR1 is SGHRS and CDR2 is YFSETQ. CDR3 length: 14 residues. Trimming at V came to 3 bases and at J to 2 bases, leaving 4 bases not matched to a gene. CDR3 bases: TGCGCCAGCAGCTCCCCCAGGGGGCAAGAGACCCAGTACTTC. Translation gives CASSSPRGQETQYF.

The V gene is TRBV5-1, the J gene TRBJ1-2; the match to TRBD1 covers 11 bases. CDR3 length equals 15 residues. The ends lost 5 bases at V and 4 bases at J; junction bases unmatched: 7. The germline CDR1 and CDR2 sequences are SGHRS and YFSETQ. In DNA, the CDR3 is TGCGCCAGCAGGGCTGGGACAGGGGGTACCTATGGCTACACCTTC. Protein product: CASRAGTGGTYGYTF.

This clone has just a few counts. The genes are TRBV5-1 and TRBJ2-2; D call uncertain. Germline-derived CDR1 and CDR2 are SGHRS and YFSETQ. The CDR3 sequence is 11 residues long. Trimming pared 2 bases from V and 8 bases from J, leaving 4 bases between. The CDR3 DNA sequence: TGCGCCAGCAGCTTTCCGGGGGAGCTGTTTTTT. As protein: CASSFPGELFF.

The chain links TRBV9 to TRBJ2-2; the D gene is possibly TRBD2 (7 bases). V lost 0 bases and J 5 bases, leaving 14 bases between the germline ends. Germline CDR1 is SGDLS and CDR2 is YYNGEE. The CDR3 consists of 16 residues. The CDR3 DNA reads as TGTGCCAGCAGCGTAGTGGTGGGGGGGCCAACCGGGGAGCTGTTTTTT. It translates to CASSVVVGGPTGELFF.

In its sample, this clone was seen once. The chain is built from TRBV7-6 and TRBJ1-4, with 7 bases identical to TRBD1. CDR1 and CDR2 from the germline V gene are SGHVS and FNYEAQ. The CDR3 is 15 residues long. V lost 5 bases and J lost 6; bases outside the gene matches: 9. The CDR3, as DNA: TGTGCCAGCAGCCCCACAGGGGAACGGTATGAAAAACTGTTTTTT. Translating gives CASSPTGERYEKLFF.

This clone was counted a single time. This chain uses TRBV29-1 with TRBJ2-7; 8 nucleotides match TRBD2. Trimming removed 5 bases from V and 4 bases from J; junction bases left unmatched: 10. This CDR3 contains 14 residues. The germline V gene encodes CDR1 SQVTM and CDR2 ANQGSEA. The CDR3 region is CSVHTGTSRYEQYF. The CDR3 DNA reads TGCAGCGTTCATACCGGGACTAGTCGGTACGAGCAGTACTTC.

This clone was detected only once. This sequence joins TRBV6-1 and TRBJ2-7, with D possibly being TRBD1 (6 bases). The CDR3 has 16 amino acids. V was cut by 3 bases and J by 0 bases, with 15 bases left in between. Germline V gives CDR1 MNHNS, CDR2 SASEGT. The CDR3 loop reads CASSDPGTLSSYEQYF. CDR3 in DNA: TGTGCCAGCAGTGATCCCGGGACACTGAGCTCCTACGAGCAGTACTTC.

The chain links TRBV6-6 to TRBJ2-5; 9 positions match TRBD2. Trimming cost V 2 bases and J 4 bases; bases outside gene matches: 8. Germline loops: CDR1 MNHNY, CDR2 SVGAGI (reference sequence). CDR3 size: 16 residues. The CDR3 DNA reads as TGTGCCAGCAGTTACAGACTAGCGGAAACGAGAGAGACCCAGTACTTC. Its protein is CASSYRLAETRETQYF.

The J gene is TRBJ1-2, the V gene TRBV4-2, with TRBD1 matching 11 bases. The CDR3 spans 17 residues. With 3 bases clipped from V and 6 bases from J, the junction kept 12 bases outside the gene matches. CDR1 and CDR2 from the germline V gene are LGHNA and YNFKEQ. As DNA, the CDR3 is TGTGCCAGCAGCCAGGGACAGGGGGAATATCACTGGGATGGCTACACCTTC. Encoded protein: CASSQGQGEYHWDGYTF.

The chain combines TRBV10-3 with TRBJ2-5; 9 positions agree with TRBD2. Germline CDR1 ENHRY, CDR2 SYGVKD. J was trimmed by 1 base and V by 4 bases; bases with no gene match: 4. CDR3 length: 15 amino acids. CDR3 loop: CAISGSGGSQETQYF. The DNA for the CDR3 is TGTGCCATCAGTGGTAGCGGGGGCTCCCAAGAGACCCAGTACTTC.

The chain carries TRBV5-1 and TRBJ1-1, with TRBD1 as a possible D gene (6 bases). Trimming took off 0 bases at V and 1 base at J, with 10 bases between the two ends. Germline V gene lookup returns CDR1 SGHRS and CDR2 YFSETQ. The CDR3 has 15 amino acids. The CDR3 nucleotides are TGCGCCAGCAGCTTGGGTGGCAGGGGGAACACTGAAGCTTTCTTT. Translating it yields CASSLGGRGNTEAFF.

V usage is TRBV4-1 and J usage is TRBJ2-2; 8 nucleotides align to TRBD2. Germline V CDR1 and CDR2: MGHRA, YSYEKL. The CDR3 contains 14 residues. V shed 4 bases and J 6 bases; nucleotides not matched to a gene: 4. CDR3 loop: CASSPVAGSGELFF. In DNA form, the CDR3 reads TGCGCCAGCAGCCCAGTAGCGGGGTCCGGGGAGCTGTTTTTT.

V and J are TRBV5-6 and TRBJ2-3, with TRBD1 as a possible D gene (5 bases). The V and J ends lost 3 bases and 6 bases respectively, with 11 bases between them. CDR3 length equals 13 residues. CDR1 and CDR2 (germline): SGHDT, YYEEEE. The CDR3 DNA follows: TGTGCCAGCAGCTCTGCAGGGTTGGATACGCAGTATTTT. This translates into CASSSAGLDTQYF.

The chain combines TRBV29-1 with TRBJ2-1; D remains ambiguous. The CDR3 is 13 residues long. Germline CDR1 and CDR2: SQVTM and ANQGSEA. The ends were cut back, 3 bases at V and 5 bases at J, with 11 bases in the middle. The CDR3 coding sequence is TGCAGCGTTGAGTCTTGGCAGAACAATGAGCAGTTCTTC. This codes for CSVESWQNNEQFF.

This chain links TRBV11-2 with TRBJ2-3; TRBD2 might be the D (5 bases). CDR3 size: 14 residues. Germline lookup yields CDR1 SGHAT and CDR2 FQNNGV. Deletions cut 3 bases from V and 8 bases from J, with 15 bases between. The CDR3 coding sequence is TGTGCCAGCAGCTTCCTCCTGGTCGAGGGTACGCAGTATTTT. Protein product: CASSFLLVEGTQYF.

The rearrangement links TRBV7-2 to TRBJ2-7, with D perhaps matching TRBD1 (6 bases). The germline V and J ends were trimmed by 5 bases and 7 bases, with 21 bases remaining between them. The CDR3 runs 15 residues. In germline, CDR1 is SGHTA, CDR2 FQGNSA. The CDR3 sequence is CASSVQGGPRDEQYF. The CDR3 DNA reads TGTGCCAGCAGCGTCCAAGGGGGACCTAGGGATGAGCAGTACTTC. The entire variable domain, with the rest obtained from reference TRBV7-2 and TRBJ2-7, is as follows: GAGVSQSPSNKVTEKGKDVELRCDPISGHTALYWYRQSLGQGLEFLIYFQGNSAPDKSGLPSDRFSAERTGGSVSTLTIQRTQQEDSAVYLCASSVQGGPRDEQYFGPGTRLTVT.

The chain combines TRBV30 with TRBJ2-2; 7 bases are shared with TRBD2. CDR1 GTSNPN and CDR2 SVGIG come from the germline V gene (reference sequence). With 5 bases clipped from V and 2 bases from J, the junction kept 2 bases outside the gene matches. The CDR3 is 13 residues long. DNA for the CDR3: TGTGCCTGGGGGGAGGGAAACACCGGGGAGCTGTTTTTT. As protein: CAWGEGNTGELFF.

This sequence joins TRBV4-1 and TRBJ1-6; 7 bases match TRBD1. Trimming took 2 bases from V and 9 from J; bases not matched to a gene: 13. Germline V gives CDR1 MGHRA, CDR2 YSYEKL. The CDR3 loop spans 17 amino acids. CDR3: CASSQQPGTASVSPLHF. Here the CDR3 DNA reads TGCGCCAGCAGCCAACAACCCGGGACAGCCTCGGTTTCACCCCTCCACTTT.

This clone was detected once. The J gene is TRBJ2-5, the V gene TRBV5-6; 9 bases are shared with TRBD2. Germline V lookup: CDR1 SGHDT, CDR2 YYEEEE. Trimming cost V 4 bases and J 4 bases; bases outside gene matches: 11. CDR3 size: 16 residues. CDR3 bases: TGTGCCAGCAGCCGTGGAGCGGGGGGCCTGAGAGAGACCCAGTACTTC. This sequence encodes CASSRGAGGLRETQYF.

The chain couples TRBV7-8 to TRBJ1-1; D perhaps matches TRBD1 (5 bases). V lost 5 bases to trimming and J lost 2 bases, with 12 bases between them. In germline, CDR1 is SGHVS, CDR2 FQNEAQ. The CDR3 extends over 14 amino acids. The CDR3 loop is CASSHGHPNTEAFF. The DNA for the CDR3 is TGTGCCAGCAGCCATGGACATCCAAACACTGAAGCTTTCTTT.

J is TRBJ2-7 and V is TRBV5-4; D call uncertain. Trimming took 1 base from V and 6 from J, leaving 5 bases between them. Germline loops: CDR1 SGHNT, CDR2 YYREEE (reference sequence). The length of the CDR3 is 11 residues. CDR3 sequence: CASSLSSEQYF. The DNA of the CDR3 is TGTGCCAGCAGCTTGTCTTCCGAGCAGTACTTC. Full variable domain (rest looked up from reference TRBV5-4 and TRBJ2-7): ETGVTQSPTHLIKTRGQQVTLRCSSQSGHNTVSWYQQALGQGPQFIFQYYREEENGRGNFPPRFSGLQFPNYSSELNVNALELDDSALYLCASSLSSEQYFGPGTRLTVT.